This is a list of T cell receptor beta chains from one sample in a study of cytomegalovirus exposure and HLA in healthy donors. Sequenced by immunoSEQ multiplex PCR; TCRdb stores in-frame clones only, minus some. This table holds 150,000 or so clones, under 80% found once. The sequencing sample was made of PBMCs. The receptor set was obtained from a man aged 25 to 45 in good health and CMV-seronegative. CDR3s include the opening cysteine and the closing phenylalanine or tryptophan. A D gene is named only where the DNA matches it firmly. The listing skips clone size in some rows; elsewhere it reads once, few, many or a size class.

v_gene,abundance,d_gene,j_gene,CDR3nt,CDR3aa
TRBV7-2,.,.,TRBJ1-2,TGTGCCAGCAGCTCTAGCGTCCAGGGTAGGAACTATGGCTACACCTTC,CASSSSVQGRNYGYTF
TRBV18,.,TRBD1,TRBJ1-6,TGTGCCAGCTCACGGACCGGGACAGATAATTCACCCCTCCACTTT,CASSRTGTDNSPLHF
TRBV7-2,.,TRBD1,TRBJ1-5,TGTGCCAGCAGCCCTATCTGGGGGACAGCTAGCAATCAGCCCCAGCATTTT,CASSPIWGTASNQPQHF
TRBV7-6,once,.,TRBJ1-5,TGTGCCAGCAGCCCACTCGTCTCACCTAGCAATCAGCCCCAGCATTTT,CASSPLVSPSNQPQHF
TRBV7-7,.,TRBD1,TRBJ2-5,TGTGCTAGCAGCTTCGGGACAGGCCAAGAGACCCAGTACTTC,CASSFGTGQETQYF
TRBV30,.,TRBD2,TRBJ2-3,TGTGCCTGGAGTCCCGGTAGCGGGGGTACAGATACGCAGTATTTT,CAWSPGSGGTDTQYF
TRBV30,.,.,TRBJ1-2,TGTGCCGGGAGGGGTTCTACAGGGTATGGCTACACCTTC,CAGRGSTGYGYTF
TRBV7-8,.,.,TRBJ1-1,TGTGCCAGCAGCTTAGCGCGAGGCCCTGCCGGTGAAGCTTTCTTT,CASSLARGPAGEAFF
TRBV5-8,.,TRBD1,TRBJ1-1,TGTGCCAGCAGCGCCTCCGGGACAGGGACGATAGTGGTGGCCACTGAAGCTTTCTTT,CASSASGTGTIVVATEAFF
TRBV30,once,.,TRBJ1-5,TGTGCCTGGAGTGTTCTCGGGCAGGGTGGACAGCCCCAGAATTTT,CAWSVLGQGGQPQNF
TRBV6-1,once,.,TRBJ1-2,TGTGCCAGCAGTGAAGTTCCGGGGTCCTATGGCTACACCTTC,CASSEVPGSYGYTF
TRBV2,.,.,TRBJ2-2,TGTGCCAGCAGTCCGCCGGGTTCGAACACCGGGGAGCTGTTTTTT,CASSPPGSNTGELFF
TRBV2,once,TRBD1,TRBJ1-2,TGTGCCAGCAGTGATAAGGGGGCGGAAGGCTACACCTTC,CASSDKGAEGYTF
TRBV2,.,.,TRBJ1-2,TGTGCCAGCAGTGATCCAGAGGGTTACTATGGCTACACCTTC,CASSDPEGYYGYTF
TRBV7-9,.,.,TRBJ2-1,TGTGCCAGCAGCTCAAAAAATGAGCAGTTCTTC,CASSSKNEQFF
TRBV27,few,TRBD1,TRBJ1-6,TGTGCCAGCAGTTTATATCAGGGGGCTAATTCACCCCTCCACTTT,CASSLYQGANSPLHF
TRBV18,.,TRBD1,TRBJ2-5,TGTGCCAGCTCACCGAGACAGGGGGCCCAAGAGACCCAGTACTTC,CASSPRQGAQETQYF
TRBV28,.,TRBD1,TRBJ2-3,TGTGCCAGCAGTTTTCAAGGACAGGGGGCAGATACGCAGTATTTT,CASSFQGQGADTQYF
TRBV2,.,.,TRBJ2-7,TGTGCCCGCTCCCGACAGCTCTACGAGCAGTACTTC,CARSRQLYEQYF
TRBV6-6,few,.,TRBJ1-1,TGTGCCAGCAGCCGGAGTGAGGACACTGAAGCTTTCTTT,CASSRSEDTEAFF
TRBV19,.,TRBD1,TRBJ1-6,TGTGCCAGCAGGGACCTTAGGACAGGGGGTAATTCACCCCTCCACTTT,CASRDLRTGGNSPLHF
TRBV5-1,.,.,TRBJ2-3,TGCGCCAGCAGCTTGGGGGGGCACACAGATACGCAGTATTTT,CASSLGGHTDTQYF